The entry below gives a single TCR beta chain sequence along with its context. The clone's antigen remains unknown. Base qualities are not recorded, but no much larger clone differs from it by a single base. These data originate in a study of somatic mutations in cytotoxic T cells in rheumatoid arthritis (dated by TCRdb to about 2017). Some background on the complete study: Before any treatment started and right after they were diagnosed, patients gave peripheral blood samples (approximately 33 ml EDTA). TCRB deep sequencing covered over 55 patients with rheumatoid arthritis along with approximately 20 healthy controls. Sorted V beta1+ cells also underwent TCRB sequencing, and some V beta antibody-stained T-cell populations were flow-sorted at nearly 100% purity on a FACSAria II or Sony SH800. Whether expanded CD8+ T-cell clones in untreated, newly diagnosed rheumatoid arthritis carry somatic mutations was the study question, and clonality was characterized with TCRB deep sequencing. Patients and controls did not essentially differ in median age, which was nearly identical between the groups.

Positive magnetic bead selection on an AutoMACS was used to isolate CD4+ and CD8+ cells, with flow cytometry used to check purity. A TCR V beta antibody panel was used in flow cytometry to screen first for clonal expansions, which were then characterized by TCRB deep sequencing of sorted CD8+ fractions. Isolation of peripheral blood mononuclear cells was done through Ficoll-Paque PLUS density gradient separation. Using Nucleospin Tissue or Tissue XS kits, DNA was extracted from CD4-enriched, CD8-enriched or PBMC samples, with quantification by a Qubit 2.0 fluorometer. Broad study findings and their caveats: Viral specificity could not be ruled out by absence from virus-specific databases, and the antigen targets of the expanded CD8+ clones remained unknown. There was no significant difference in CD8+ T-cell clonality between rheumatoid arthritis patients and age-matched healthy controls. Healthy controls showed no age-related increase in CD8+ clonality, whereas patients did (Spearman r ≈ 0.47). In about an eighth of the roughly 60 patients the largest CD8+ clone exceeded 20% of CD8+ cells, and several identical CD8+ TCRB sequences were shared between blood and synovial fluid. The slight TRBV07 underrepresentation in patients was not adjusted for multiple comparisons.

There are 17 amino acids in the CDR3, from cysteine to phenylalanine inclusive. This entry keeps only the CDR3 DNA: 51 bases, framed from base 1. Unmatched junction bases come to 11, with V trimmed by 4 bases and J by 5 bases. Taken from the germline V gene, the CDR1 and CDR2 loops are LGHNA and YNFKEQ. Genomic DNA underwent TCRB CDR3 sequencing using the immunoSEQ assay. Per the original workflow: Patient CD8+ clones larger than 1% were compared against published virus-specific TCRB sequences, and only a few matched. Nothing other than productive TCRB rearrangements was included in the analyses. Clonality was calculated as a Shannon entropy-based productive clonality index, and a clone was defined by a unique TCRB CDR3 sequence. To calculate repertoire overlap between two samples, the template counts of each clone were considered relative to each sample's total templates. Flow cytometry-measured V-gene usage correlated with V-gene usage from TCRB sequencing, with a Spearman r of roughly 0.56. TCRdb took over this immuneACCESS table, retaining in-frame rearrangements with V and J assigned. Such tables are incomplete; in checked studies, under half of the missing clones stem from an unresolved V gene, and the remainder is unexplained. V and J calls and clone size come straight from that table; D and trimming were deduced from the DNA. Present in this sample are 13,000 to 15,000 clones, around 72% of which were seen just once. Roughly 7.4% of the sample is in the top ten clones.

This clonotype originated in an adult with rheumatoid arthritis. The sample taken for sequencing was CD8+ T cells sorted from blood. Recombination joined TRBV4-2 with TRBJ2-2; 9 middle bases align to TRBD1. The DNA sequence is TGTGCCAGCAGCCGAGAGGAAGGGACAGGGAGGACCGGGGAGCTGTTTTTT. The resulting protein is CASSREEGTGRTGELFF.